This T cell receptor (beta chain) was captured by sequencing in a study of identifying expanded T cells in peripheral blood. Only in-frame clones appear in the TCRdb table, and some are missing; sequencing was by immunoSEQ multiplex PCR. Counted here are roughly 96,000 clones, 88% occurring once; the ten biggest clones make up about 6%. Germline CDR1 and CDR2: SGHRS and YFSETQ. Trimming pared 1 base from V and 3 bases from J, leaving 14 bases between. The CDR3 length is 16 residues. The J gene is TRBJ2-1, the V gene TRBV5-1; D tentatively fits TRBD1 or TRBD2 (5 bases each). The specimen sequenced was blood. The clonotype comes from a person aged 18 to 75 in good health. The CDR3 nucleotides read TGCGCCAGCAGCTTGCCTCGGGACGGAGGCTACAATGAGCAGTTCTTC. Its translation is CASSLPRDGGYNEQFF.